The clone carrying this T cell receptor beta chain was recorded once. This CDR3 contains 15 residues. V lost 7 bases and J lost 6; bases outside the gene matches: 12. Germline CDR1 MDHEN, CDR2 SYDVKM. This specimen belongs to a study of patients and donors after allogeneic stem cell transplantation. TCRdb ran MiXCR on the RT-PCR reads and lists one entry per CDR3 protein. The data contain some 87,000 distinct CDR3 sequences, around 48% of them seen just once; the ten biggest clones take up approximately 60%. Material for sequencing was blood, either unsorted or a sorted T cell fraction (not recorded which). This receptor was taken from a human donor who was either an allogeneic HSCT recipient or a stem cell or donor lymphocyte infusion donor (not recorded which). It is not recorded whose cells these are; they may come from a transplant donor. V and J are TRBV28 and TRBJ1-2; 9 bases agree with TRBD1. The CDR3 sequence: CASTHGQGRFHGYTF. The CDR3 DNA sequence: TGTGCCAGCACTCACGGACAGGGGCGGTTTCATGGCTACACCTTC.